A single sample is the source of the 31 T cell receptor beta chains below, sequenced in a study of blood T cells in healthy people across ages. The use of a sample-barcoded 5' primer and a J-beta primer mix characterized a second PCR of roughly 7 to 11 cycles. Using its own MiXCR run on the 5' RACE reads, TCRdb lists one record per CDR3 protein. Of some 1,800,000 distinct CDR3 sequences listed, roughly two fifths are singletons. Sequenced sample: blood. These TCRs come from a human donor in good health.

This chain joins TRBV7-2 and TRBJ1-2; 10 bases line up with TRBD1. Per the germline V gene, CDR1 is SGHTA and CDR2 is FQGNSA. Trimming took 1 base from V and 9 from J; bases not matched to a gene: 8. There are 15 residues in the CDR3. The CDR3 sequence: CASSLGTGGARSYTF. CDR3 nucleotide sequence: TGTGCCAGCAGCTTAGGGACAGGGGGGGCTCGGAGCTACACCTTC.

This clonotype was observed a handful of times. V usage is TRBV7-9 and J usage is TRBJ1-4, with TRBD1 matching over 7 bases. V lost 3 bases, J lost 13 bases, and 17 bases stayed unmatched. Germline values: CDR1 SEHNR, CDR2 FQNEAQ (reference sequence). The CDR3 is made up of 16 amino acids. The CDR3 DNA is TGTGCCAGCAGCTTTTTAGGTCCGGCCGGGACAGCGGTACTGTTTTTT. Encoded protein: CASSFLGPAGTAVLFF.

DNA for the CDR3: TGCGCCAGCAGCCCGACTAGCGGGGCCGCCTACAATGAGCAGTTCTTC. As protein: CASSPTSGAAYNEQFF. The V and J genes are TRBV5-1 and TRBJ2-1; 11 bases line up with TRBD2. With V trimmed by 4 bases and J by 2 bases, 5 bases remained unmatched. CDR1 is SGHRS, CDR2 YFSETQ, per germline. The CDR3 has 16 residues.

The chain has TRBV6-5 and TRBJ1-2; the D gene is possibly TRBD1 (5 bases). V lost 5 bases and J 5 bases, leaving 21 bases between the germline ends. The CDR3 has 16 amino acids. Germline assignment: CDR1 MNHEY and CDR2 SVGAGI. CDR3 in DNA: TGTGCCAGCAGTCGGGGACGCTCCTCTCCGTGGTATGGCTACACCTTC. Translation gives CASSRGRSSPWYGYTF.

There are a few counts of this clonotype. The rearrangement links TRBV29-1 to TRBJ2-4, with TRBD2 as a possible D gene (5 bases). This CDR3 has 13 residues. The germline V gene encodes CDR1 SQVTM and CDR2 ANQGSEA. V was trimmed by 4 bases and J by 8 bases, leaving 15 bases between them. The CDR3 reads CSVGELAGDIQYF. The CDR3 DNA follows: TGCAGCGTTGGTGAGCTAGCTGGTGACATTCAGTACTTC. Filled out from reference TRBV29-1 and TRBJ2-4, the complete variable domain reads SAVISQKPSRDICQRGTSLTIQCQVDSQVTMMFWYRQQPGQSLTLIATANQGSEATYESGFVIDKFPISRPNLTFSTLTVSNMSPEDSSIYLCSVGELAGDIQYFGAGTRLSVL.

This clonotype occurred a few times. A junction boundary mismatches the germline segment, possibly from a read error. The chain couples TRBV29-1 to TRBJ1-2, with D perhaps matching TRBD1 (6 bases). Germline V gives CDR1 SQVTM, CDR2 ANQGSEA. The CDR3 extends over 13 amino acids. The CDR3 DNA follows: TGCAACGTTATTGTAGGGGGATTCTCTGGCTACACCTTC. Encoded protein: CNVIVGGFSGYTF.

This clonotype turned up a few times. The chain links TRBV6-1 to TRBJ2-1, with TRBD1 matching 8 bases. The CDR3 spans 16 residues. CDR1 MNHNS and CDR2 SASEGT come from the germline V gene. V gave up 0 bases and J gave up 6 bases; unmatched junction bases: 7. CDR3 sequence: CASSEAVGQGSNEQFF. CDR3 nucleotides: TGTGCCAGCAGTGAAGCAGTAGGACAGGGTAGCAATGAGCAGTTCTTC.

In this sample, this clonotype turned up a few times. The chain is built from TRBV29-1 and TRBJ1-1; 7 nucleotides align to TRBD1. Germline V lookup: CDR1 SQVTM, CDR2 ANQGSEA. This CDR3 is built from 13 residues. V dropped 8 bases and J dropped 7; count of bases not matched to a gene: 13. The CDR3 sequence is CSSQGTASLEAFF. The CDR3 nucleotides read TGCAGCTCTCAGGGGACAGCTAGTCTTGAAGCTTTCTTT.

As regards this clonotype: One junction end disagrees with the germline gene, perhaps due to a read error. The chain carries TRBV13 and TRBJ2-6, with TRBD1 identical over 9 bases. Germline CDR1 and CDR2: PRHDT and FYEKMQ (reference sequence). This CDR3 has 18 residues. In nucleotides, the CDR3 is TGTGCCAGCAGCTCCGGGGACAGGGTCATTTCTGGGGCCAGCGTCCTGACTTTC. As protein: CASSSGDRVISGASVLTF. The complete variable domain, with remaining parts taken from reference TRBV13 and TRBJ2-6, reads AAGVIQSPRHLIKEKRETATLKCYPIPRHDTVYWYQQGPGQDPQFLISFYEKMQSDKGSIPDRFSAQQFSDYHSELNMSSLELGDSALYFCASSSGDRVISGASVLTFGAGSRLTVL.

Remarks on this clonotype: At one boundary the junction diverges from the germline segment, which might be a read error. In DNA form, the CDR3 reads TGTACCAGCAGCCAAGATCAATCGGGGCTAACTAACTATGGCTACACCTTC. Translated, it gives CTSSQDQSGLTNYGYTF. The chain combines TRBV4-2 with TRBJ1-2; a possible D gene is TRBD1 (5 bases). Looked up from germline, CDR1 is LGHNA and CDR2 is YNFKEQ. CDR3 length: 17 residues.

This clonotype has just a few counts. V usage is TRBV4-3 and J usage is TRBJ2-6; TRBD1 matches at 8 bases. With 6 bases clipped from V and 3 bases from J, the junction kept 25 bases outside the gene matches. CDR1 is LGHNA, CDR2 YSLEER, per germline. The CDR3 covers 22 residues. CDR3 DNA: TGCGCCAGCAGTCCCATATGGGGGGCAGGGGGCGTTCCCTCTGGTGGGGCCAACGTCCTGACTTTC. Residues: CASSPIWGAGGVPSGGANVLTF.

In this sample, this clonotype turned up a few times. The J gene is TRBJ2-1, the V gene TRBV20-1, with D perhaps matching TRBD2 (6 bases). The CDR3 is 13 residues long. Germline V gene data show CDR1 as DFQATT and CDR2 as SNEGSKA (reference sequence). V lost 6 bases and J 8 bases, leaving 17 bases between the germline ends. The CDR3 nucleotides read TGCAGTGCCGCTGGAGCGGGTTTCGATGAGCAGTTCTTC. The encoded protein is CSAAGAGFDEQFF.

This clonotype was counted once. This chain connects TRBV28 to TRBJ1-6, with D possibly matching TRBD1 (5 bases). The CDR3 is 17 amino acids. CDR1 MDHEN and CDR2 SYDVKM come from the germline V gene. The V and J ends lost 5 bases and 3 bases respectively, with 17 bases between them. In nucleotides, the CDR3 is TGTGCCAGCAGTAACATTGCCGGGACGGGCTATAATTCACCCCTCCACTTT. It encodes CASSNIAGTGYNSPLHF.

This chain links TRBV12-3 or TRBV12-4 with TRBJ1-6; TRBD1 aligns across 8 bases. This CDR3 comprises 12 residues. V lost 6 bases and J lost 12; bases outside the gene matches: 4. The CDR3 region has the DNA TGTGCCAGCAGGGGACAGGCGGAACCCCTCCACTTT. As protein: CASRGQAEPLHF.

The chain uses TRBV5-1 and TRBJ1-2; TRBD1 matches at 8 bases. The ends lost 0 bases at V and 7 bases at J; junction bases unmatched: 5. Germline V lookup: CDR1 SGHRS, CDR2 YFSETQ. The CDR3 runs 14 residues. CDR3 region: CASSLGTGPTGYTF. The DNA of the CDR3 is TGCGCCAGCAGCTTGGGGACAGGGCCAACTGGCTACACCTTC.

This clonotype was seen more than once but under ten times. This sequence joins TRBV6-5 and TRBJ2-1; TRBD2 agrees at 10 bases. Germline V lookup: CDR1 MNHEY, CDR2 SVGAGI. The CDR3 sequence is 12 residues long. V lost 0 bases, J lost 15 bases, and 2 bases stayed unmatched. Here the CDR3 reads CASSYSGTSVFF. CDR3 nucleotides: TGTGCCAGCAGTTACTCGGGGACTAGCGTGTTCTTC.

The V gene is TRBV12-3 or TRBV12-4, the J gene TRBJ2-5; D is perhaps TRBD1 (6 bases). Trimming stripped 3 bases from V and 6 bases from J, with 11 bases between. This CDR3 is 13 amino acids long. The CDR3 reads CASSFVGAKTQYF. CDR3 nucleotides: TGTGCCAGCAGTTTTGTGGGGGCGAAGACCCAGTACTTC.

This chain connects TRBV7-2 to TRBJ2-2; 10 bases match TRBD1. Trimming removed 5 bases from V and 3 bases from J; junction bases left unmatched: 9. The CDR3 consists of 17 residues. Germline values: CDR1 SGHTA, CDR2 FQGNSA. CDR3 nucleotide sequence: TGTGCCAGCAGCGATCCGGGACAGGGGCGATACACCGGGGAGCTGTTTTTT. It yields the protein CASSDPGQGRYTGELFF. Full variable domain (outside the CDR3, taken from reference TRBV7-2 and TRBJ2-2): GAGVSQSPSNKVTEKGKDVELRCDPISGHTALYWYRQSLGQGLEFLIYFQGNSAPDKSGLPSDRFSAERTGGSVSTLTIQRTQQEDSAVYLCASSDPGQGRYTGELFFGEGSRLTVL.

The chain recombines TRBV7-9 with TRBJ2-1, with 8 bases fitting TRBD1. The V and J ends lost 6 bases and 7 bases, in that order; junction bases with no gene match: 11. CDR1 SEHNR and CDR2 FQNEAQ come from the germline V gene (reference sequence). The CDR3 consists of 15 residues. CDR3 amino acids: CASRMDRAVVNEQFF. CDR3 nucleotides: TGTGCCAGCAGAATGGACAGGGCGGTTGTTAATGAGCAGTTCTTC. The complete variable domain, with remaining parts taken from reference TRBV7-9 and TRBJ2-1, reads DTGVSQNPRHKITKRGQNVTFRCDPISEHNRLYWYRQTLGQGPEFLTYFQNEAQLEKSRLLSDRFSAERPKGSFSTLEIQRTEQGDSAMYLCASRMDRAVVNEQFFGPGTRLTVL.

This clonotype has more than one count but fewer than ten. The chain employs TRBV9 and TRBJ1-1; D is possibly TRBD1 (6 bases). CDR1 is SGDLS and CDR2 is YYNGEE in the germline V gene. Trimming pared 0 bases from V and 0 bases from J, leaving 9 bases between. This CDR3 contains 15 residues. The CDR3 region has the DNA TGTGCCAGCAGCGTAGGGGGGCACATGAACACTGAAGCTTTCTTT. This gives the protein CASSVGGHMNTEAFF. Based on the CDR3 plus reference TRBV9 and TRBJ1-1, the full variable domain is DSGVTQTPKHLITATGQRVTLRCSPRSGDLSVYWYQQSLDQGLQFLIQYYNGEERAKGNILERFSAQQFPDLHSELNLSSLELGDSALYFCASSVGGHMNTEAFFGQGTRLTVV.

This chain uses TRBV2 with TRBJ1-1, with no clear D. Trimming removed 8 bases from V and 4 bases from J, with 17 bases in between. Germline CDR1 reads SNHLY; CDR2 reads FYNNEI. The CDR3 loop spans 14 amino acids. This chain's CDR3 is CASEPRWGGTEAFF. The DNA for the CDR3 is TGTGCCAGCGAGCCGCGGTGGGGAGGCACTGAAGCTTTCTTT.

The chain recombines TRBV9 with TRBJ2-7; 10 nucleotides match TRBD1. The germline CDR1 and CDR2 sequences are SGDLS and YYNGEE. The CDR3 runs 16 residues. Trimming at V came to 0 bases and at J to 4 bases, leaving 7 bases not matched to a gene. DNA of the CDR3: TGTGCCAGCAGCGTAGCATTTGGACAGGGGGTTTACGAGCAGTACTTC. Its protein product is CASSVAFGQGVYEQYF. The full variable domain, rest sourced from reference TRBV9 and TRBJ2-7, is DSGVTQTPKHLITATGQRVTLRCSPRSGDLSVYWYQQSLDQGLQFLIQYYNGEERAKGNILERFSAQQFPDLHSELNLSSLELGDSALYFCASSVAFGQGVYEQYFGPGTRLTVT.

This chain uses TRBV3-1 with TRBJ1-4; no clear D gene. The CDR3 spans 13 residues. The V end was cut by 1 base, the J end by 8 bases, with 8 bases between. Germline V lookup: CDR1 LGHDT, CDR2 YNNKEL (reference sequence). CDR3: CASSQGGYEKLFF. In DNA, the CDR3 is TGTGCCAGCAGCCAAGGTGGCTACGAAAAACTGTTTTTT.

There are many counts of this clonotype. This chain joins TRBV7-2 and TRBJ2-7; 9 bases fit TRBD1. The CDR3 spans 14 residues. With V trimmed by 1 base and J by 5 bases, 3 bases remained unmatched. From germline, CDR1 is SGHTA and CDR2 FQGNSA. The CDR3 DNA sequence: TGTGCCAGCAGCTTAGAGGGACAGGGCAACGAGCAGTACTTC. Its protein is CASSLEGQGNEQYF.

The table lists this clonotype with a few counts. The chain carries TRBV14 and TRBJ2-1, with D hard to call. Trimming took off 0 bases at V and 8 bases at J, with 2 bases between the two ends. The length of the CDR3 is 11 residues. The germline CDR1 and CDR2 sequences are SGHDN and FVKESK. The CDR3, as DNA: TGTGCCAGCAGCCAAGATTATGAGCAGTTCTTC. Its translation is CASSQDYEQFF.

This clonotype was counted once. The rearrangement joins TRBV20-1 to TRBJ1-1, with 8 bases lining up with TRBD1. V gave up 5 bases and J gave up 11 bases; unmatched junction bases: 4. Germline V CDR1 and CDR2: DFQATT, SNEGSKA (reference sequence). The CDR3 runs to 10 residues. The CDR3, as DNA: TGCAGTGCTGGGGGACAGGTGGCTTTCTTT. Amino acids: CSAGGQVAFF.

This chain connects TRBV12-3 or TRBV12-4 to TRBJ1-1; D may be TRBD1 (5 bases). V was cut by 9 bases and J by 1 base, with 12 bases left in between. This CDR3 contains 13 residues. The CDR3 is CASMDTSNTEAFF. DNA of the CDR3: TGTGCCAGTATGGACACATCGAACACTGAAGCTTTCTTT.

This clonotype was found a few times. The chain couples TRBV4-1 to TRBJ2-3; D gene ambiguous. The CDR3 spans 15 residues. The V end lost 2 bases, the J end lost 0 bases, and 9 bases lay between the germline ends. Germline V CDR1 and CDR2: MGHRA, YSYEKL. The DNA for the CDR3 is TGCGCCAGCAGCCAATATGAGACGAGCACAGATACGCAGTATTTT. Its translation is CASSQYETSTDTQYF.

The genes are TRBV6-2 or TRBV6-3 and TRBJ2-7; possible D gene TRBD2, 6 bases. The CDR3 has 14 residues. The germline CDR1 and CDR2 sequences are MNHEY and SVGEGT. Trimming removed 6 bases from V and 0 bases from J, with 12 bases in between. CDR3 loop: CASRTRGISYEQYF. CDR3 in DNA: TGTGCCAGCAGAACCCGCGGGATCTCCTACGAGCAGTACTTC.

CDR3: CATSDLSSLAGYNEQFF. Written as DNA, the CDR3 is TGTGCCACCAGTGATTTGTCGTCGCTAGCGGGGTACAATGAGCAGTTCTTC. The gene calls are TRBV24-1 and TRBJ2-1, with 9 bases lining up with TRBD2. J was trimmed by 4 bases and V by 0 bases; bases with no gene match: 6. Germline-derived CDR1 and CDR2 are KGHDR and SFDVKD. This CDR3 is 17 amino acids long.

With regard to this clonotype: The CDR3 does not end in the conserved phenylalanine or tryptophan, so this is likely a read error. CDR3 residues: CAGSDLYEQYC. CDR3 coding DNA: TGTGCCGGCAGTGACCTCTACGAGCAGTACTGC. The chain uses TRBV6-2 or TRBV6-3 and TRBJ2-4; D remains ambiguous. The J call may be in error: the DNA end matches TRBJ2-7 better. CDR1 and CDR2 (germline): MNHEY, SVGEGT. This CDR3 spans 11 amino acids.